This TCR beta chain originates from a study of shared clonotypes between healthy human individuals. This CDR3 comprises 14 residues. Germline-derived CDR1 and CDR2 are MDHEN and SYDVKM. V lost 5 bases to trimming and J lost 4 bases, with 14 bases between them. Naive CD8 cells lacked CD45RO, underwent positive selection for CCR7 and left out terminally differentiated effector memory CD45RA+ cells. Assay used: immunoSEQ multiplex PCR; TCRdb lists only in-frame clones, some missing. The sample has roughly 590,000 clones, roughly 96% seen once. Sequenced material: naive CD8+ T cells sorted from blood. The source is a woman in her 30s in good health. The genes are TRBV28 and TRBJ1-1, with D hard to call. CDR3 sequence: CASSRVSRVTEAFF. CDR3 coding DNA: TGTGCCAGCAGTAGGGTTTCCAGAGTCACTGAAGCTTTCTTT.